This record looks at one T cell receptor (beta chain) sequence and its context. Antigen specificity is unknown. The CDR3 is 13 amino acids. CDR1 and CDR2 (germline): LNHDA, SQIVND (reference sequence). V lost 5 bases, J lost 7 bases, and 12 bases lay in between. Here immunoSEQ multiplex PCR was the method, and the copy in TCRdb shows in-frame clones only, minus some. This sample has some 130,000 clones, with roughly 88% found just once. These data are taken from a study of T cell responses to AZD1222 COVID-19 vaccine. Regarding the study as a whole: CD4 TCRs linked to vaccination spanned spike, dominating at 160-218 and 743-854.

The sample consisted of peripheral blood, taken on day 0 of AZD1222 vaccination. This chain joins TRBV19 and TRBJ1-5, with TRBD1 as a possible D gene (6 bases). The sequence was collected from an adult in good health. In nucleotides, the CDR3 is TGTGCCAGTAGTCTCAGTAGGGGGCAGCCCCAGCATTTT. This sequence encodes CASSLSRGQPQHF.